The subject of this entry is one T cell receptor beta chain. What it binds is unknown. Other DNA sequences within the sample encode an identical CDR3. The CDR3 loop spans 11 amino acids. The V and J ends lost 5 bases and 3 bases respectively, with 2 bases between them. Germline values: CDR1 MNHEY, CDR2 SVGAGI. This specimen belongs to a study of shared clonotypes between healthy human individuals. Produced via immunoSEQ multiplex PCR; TCRdb's table is partial and in-frame only. The table has roughly 2.6 million clones, more than 90% seen once. Study-wide findings and caveats: Against clonotypes common to all four donors, non-shared ones had lower generation probabilities.

The sequence came from a man in his late teens or twenties in good health. The V call is TRBV6-5, the J call TRBJ2-1, with D unresolved. Sequencing used naive CD4+ T cells sorted from blood. Subset described: CD45RA+ positively selected. The CDR3 DNA is TGTGCCAGCAGTCGCTACAATGAGCAGTTCTTC. Amino acid sequence: CASSRYNEQFF.